This passage covers 3 T cell receptor beta chains from one sample sequenced in a study of glioma-infiltrating T cells after dendritic cell vaccination. Clones were read by immunoSEQ multiplex PCR, and TCRdb kept only the in-frame ones, dropping some. The sample has fewer than 85,000 clones; over 75% are singletons. The time point was: after dendritic cell vaccination, including at tumor progression/relapse. Source: blood, taken after dendritic cell vaccination. The receptor set was obtained from a human donor with glioblastoma.

This chain uses TRBV2 with TRBJ1-1; tentatively, D is TRBD1 (6 bases). CDR3 length: 14 amino acids. Germline CDR1 is SNHLY and CDR2 is FYNNEI. The ends were cut back, 4 bases at V and 5 bases at J, with 14 bases in the middle. Here the CDR3 reads CASSGGTLGTEAFF. CDR3 DNA: TGTGCCAGCAGTGGGGGGACACTGGGGACTGAAGCTTTCTTT.

V and J are TRBV28 and TRBJ2-7, with D uncertain. Germline CDR1 is MDHEN and CDR2 is SYDVKM. The CDR3 is 12 residues long. The ends were cut back, 8 bases at V and 1 base at J, with 9 bases in the middle. The CDR3 coding sequence is TGTGCCAGCTCGGTCCTTTCCTACGAGCAGTACTTC. This translates into CASSVLSYEQYF.

V usage is TRBV7-9 and J usage is TRBJ1-2; 7 bases fit TRBD1. The CDR3 extends over 14 amino acids. Unmatched junction bases numbered 5, after V lost 0 bases and J lost 7 bases. The germline V gene encodes CDR1 SEHNR and CDR2 FQNEAQ (reference sequence). The CDR3 here is CASSLAGGEVGYTF. The CDR3 DNA follows: TGTGCCAGCAGCTTAGCAGGGGGCGAGGTTGGCTACACCTTC.